A single sample is the source of the 21 T cell receptor beta chains below, sequenced in a study of vaccination and CD4 T cells after COVID-19. Their recognized antigens are unknown. With the Oncomine TCR Beta short-read assay, DNA from cultured CD4+ T cells was sequenced. TCRdb independently ran MiXCR on the PCR reads; one entry per CDR3 protein. The sample carries more than 9,500 distinct CDR3 sequences, 45% to 50% recorded once. Regarding treatment: approximately 11-day PBMC culture with coronavirus spike peptide pools or control peptides (ViraFEST assay). The sequences come from cultured CD4+ T cells from blood, collected after SARS-CoV-2 vaccination. The receptor source for this set is a human donor with COVID-19.

The rearrangement links TRBV7-8 to TRBJ1-2; tentatively, D is TRBD1 (5 bases). The CDR3 is 15 residues long. With 6 bases removed from V and 0 bases from J, the gap between germline ends came to 14 bases. From germline, CDR1 is SGHVS and CDR2 FQNEAQ. CDR3 DNA sequence: TGTGCCAGCAGTGTTCGGGACGGAGCTAACTATGGCTACACCTTC. It encodes CASSVRDGANYGYTF.

This clonotype was observed a few times. The chain uses TRBV27 and TRBJ1-1; tentatively, D is TRBD1 (5 bases). CDR3 length: 14 amino acids. CDR1 and CDR2 from the germline V gene are MNHEY and SMNVEV (reference sequence). Trimming took 5 bases from V and 5 from J, leaving 15 bases between them. The CDR3 DNA follows: TGTGCCAGCAGTCCAACAGGACGTGCTACTGAAGCTTTCTTT. Encoded protein: CASSPTGRATEAFF.

This chain connects TRBV6-4 to TRBJ2-2; D is uncertain. The V end lost 0 bases, the J end lost 3 bases, and 5 bases lay between the germline ends. Germline CDR1 reads MRHNA; CDR2 reads SNTAGT. CDR3 length: 14 amino acids. CDR3 in DNA: TGTGCCAGCAGTGACTCGTTTTACACCGGGGAGCTGTTTTTT. Its protein is CASSDSFYTGELFF.

The chain is built from TRBV7-2 and TRBJ1-1; D might be TRBD1 (6 bases). The germline gives CDR1 SGHTA, CDR2 FQGNSA. CDR3 length: 17 residues. Trimming cost V 5 bases and J 1 base, with 20 bases left between them. CDR3: CASSPQGIGGRNTEAFF. Here the CDR3 DNA reads TGTGCCAGCAGCCCCCAAGGGATAGGGGGGCGGAACACTGAAGCTTTCTTT. The whole variable domain, filled in from reference TRBV7-2 and TRBJ1-1, reads GAGVSQSPSNKVTEKGKDVELRCDPISGHTALYWYRQSLGQGLEFLIYFQGNSAPDKSGLPSDRFSAERTGGSVSTLTIQRTQQEDSAVYLCASSPQGIGGRNTEAFFGQGTRLTVV.

This clonotype turned up a few times. This sequence joins TRBV9 and TRBJ2-7; D remains ambiguous. V shed 0 bases and J shed 1 base, with 5 bases lying between them. CDR3 length: 13 amino acids. CDR1 SGDLS and CDR2 YYNGEE come from the germline V gene. CDR3 sequence reads: CASSVGTSYEQYF. CDR3 in DNA: TGTGCCAGCAGCGTAGGCACGTCCTACGAGCAGTACTTC.

DNA of the CDR3: TGTGCCAGCAGCTTGGACTCGACAGTCCTCTCCGAGCAGTACTTC. As protein: CASSLDSTVLSEQYF. This chain connects TRBV7-6 to TRBJ2-7; D could derive from TRBD1 or TRBD2 (5 bases each). The CDR3 runs 15 residues. Germline V CDR1 and CDR2: SGHVS, FNYEAQ. Trimming stripped 3 bases from V and 6 bases from J, with 18 bases between.

The chain has TRBV2 and TRBJ2-3; no reliable D call. CDR1 SNHLY and CDR2 FYNNEI come from the germline V gene. The CDR3 extends over 14 amino acids. Trimming pared 4 bases from V and 2 bases from J, leaving 10 bases between. CDR3 DNA: TGTGCCAGCAGTGTGGGTTCCGCCACAGATACGCAGTATTTT. Protein product: CASSVGSATDTQYF. The whole variable domain, filled in from reference TRBV2 and TRBJ2-3, reads EPEVTQTPSHQVTQMGQEVILRCVPISNHLYFYWYRQILGQKVEFLVSFYNNEISEKSEIFDDQFSVERPDGSNFTLKIRSTKLEDSAMYFCASSVGSATDTQYFGPGTRLTVL.

The CDR3 DNA reads TGTGCCAGCAGGACGGGACAGGGGAAGATTTCACCCCTCCACTTT. It specifies CASRTGQGKISPLHF. The J gene is TRBJ1-6, the V gene TRBV28, with TRBD1 identical over 10 bases. The CDR3 length is 15 residues. Per germline, CDR1 MDHEN and CDR2 SYDVKM. V dropped 6 bases and J dropped 9; count of bases not matched to a gene: 8.

This clonotype was detected a few times. The chain joins TRBV2 to TRBJ1-2; D might be TRBD1 (6 bases). CDR1 SNHLY and CDR2 FYNNEI come from the germline V gene. The V gene lost 5 bases and the J gene lost 4 bases, with 8 bases spanning the gap. CDR3 length: 12 amino acids. DNA for the CDR3: TGTGCCAGCAGTTTAGGGGGCTATGGCTACACCTTC. This gives the protein CASSLGGYGYTF.

The V and J genes are TRBV7-9 and TRBJ1-1; D might be TRBD1 (5 bases). Germline CDR1 reads SEHNR; CDR2 reads FQNEAQ (reference sequence). CDR3 size: 13 residues. V was cut by 5 bases and J by 11 bases, with 18 bases left in between. Written as DNA, the CDR3 is TGTGCCAGCAGCCCAGGGCAGGAGGGGCGCGCTTTCTTT. Protein sequence: CASSPGQEGRAFF.

In this sample, this clonotype turned up a few times. The chain has TRBV19 and TRBJ2-1, with D unresolved. The V and J ends lost 5 bases and 8 bases respectively, with 13 bases between them. The germline gives CDR1 LNHDA, CDR2 SQIVND (reference sequence). This CDR3 is 13 amino acids long. CDR3 region: CASSRAGRDEQFF. The CDR3 nucleotides are TGTGCCAGTAGTCGGGCAGGACGGGATGAGCAGTTCTTC.

The chain carries TRBV7-9 and TRBJ1-2; D is uncertain. From germline, CDR1 is SEHNR and CDR2 FQNEAQ (reference sequence). The CDR3 is 13 residues long. V dropped 1 base and J dropped 9 bases, with 12 bases sitting between them. The CDR3 here is CASSLDSGSSYTF. The DNA for the CDR3 is TGTGCCAGCAGCTTAGATTCGGGGTCGAGCTACACCTTC.

The chain employs TRBV9 and TRBJ1-6; D remains unclear. This CDR3 has 14 amino acids. V shed 3 bases and J shed 6 bases, with 10 bases lying between them. Per germline, CDR1 SGDLS and CDR2 YYNGEE. This CDR3 reads CASSERTFNSPLHF. The CDR3 nucleotides are TGTGCCAGCAGCGAGAGGACTTTTAATTCACCCCTCCACTTT.

This clonotype was seen more than once but under ten times. V is TRBV20-1 and J is TRBJ1-6; D is ambiguous. V was cut by 1 base and J by 5 bases, with 12 bases left in between. This CDR3 contains 15 residues. The germline gives CDR1 DFQATT, CDR2 SNEGSKA (reference sequence). As DNA, the CDR3 is TGCAGTGCTAGAGGCCCCGAACTAAATAATTCACCCCTCCACTTT. This codes for CSARGPELNNSPLHF.

This sequence joins TRBV10-3 and TRBJ1-2; D may be TRBD1 (5 bases). There are 15 residues in the CDR3. Germline assignment: CDR1 ENHRY and CDR2 SYGVKD. V was shortened by 3 bases and J by 7 bases, with 18 bases between the two germline ends. The CDR3 is CAISDGGRLSGGYTF. Here the CDR3 DNA reads TGTGCCATCAGTGATGGGGGTCGGCTCTCCGGTGGCTACACCTTC.

This clonotype was observed a handful of times. This chain uses TRBV7-2 with TRBJ2-7, with 8 bases fitting TRBD2. The CDR3 sequence is 16 residues long. Germline V gene sequence: CDR1 SGHTA, CDR2 FQGNSA. V lost 1 base to trimming and J lost 2 bases; unmatched junction nucleotides: 7. This CDR3 reads CASSLVSGGAAYEQYF. CDR3 nucleotides: TGTGCCAGCAGCTTAGTATCCGGGGGGGCCGCCTACGAGCAGTACTTC.

As regards this clonotype: At one of its ends the junction is not consistent with the germline gene, which may arise from a read error. The genes are TRBV28 and TRBJ1-4, with D possibly being TRBD1 (6 bases). The CDR3 loop spans 12 amino acids. The germline CDR1 and CDR2 sequences are MDHEN and SYDVKM. The DNA of the CDR3 is TGTGCCAGCAGTTTAACACAGGGAACGAGCGTTTTT. Translating gives CASSLTQGTSVF.

The rearrangement joins TRBV7-2 to TRBJ1-1, with D possibly matching TRBD1 (6 bases). Germline V gene sequence: CDR1 SGHTA, CDR2 FQGNSA. This CDR3 spans 14 amino acids. Trimming shortened V by 2 bases and J by 0 bases, and 7 bases separated the two germline ends. CDR3 nucleotide sequence: TGTGCCAGCAGCTTAAGGGGGGTGAACACTGAAGCTTTCTTT. Translating it yields CASSLRGVNTEAFF.

This chain connects TRBV20-1 to TRBJ2-3; a possible D gene is TRBD2 (6 bases). The CDR3 spans 14 residues. In germline, CDR1 is DFQATT, CDR2 SNEGSKA (reference sequence). V gave up 3 bases and J gave up 2 bases, with 12 bases separating them. CDR3 nucleotide sequence: TGCAGTGCTAGTTTTGGAGGGTCCACAGATACGCAGTATTTT. This gives the protein CSASFGGSTDTQYF.

The chain uses TRBV7-2 and TRBJ2-2; D is possibly TRBD2 (5 bases). The CDR3 contains 15 residues. Germline CDR1 is SGHTA and CDR2 is FQGNSA. V was clipped by 3 bases and J by 1 base, with 9 bases between them. CDR3 amino acids: CASSFERKNTGELFF. In DNA form, the CDR3 reads TGTGCCAGCAGCTTCGAGCGGAAGAACACCGGGGAGCTGTTTTTT.

J is TRBJ1-5 and V is TRBV12-3 or TRBV12-4; 7 nucleotides line up with TRBD1. The CDR3 covers 15 residues. V gave up 6 bases and J gave up 3 bases; unmatched junction bases: 8. The CDR3, as DNA: TGTGCCAGCAGATTGACAGGGTTACTCAATCAGCCCCAGCATTTT. Protein: CASRLTGLLNQPQHF.